Shown below are 32 T cell receptor beta chains from a single sample sequenced in a study of blood T cell repertoires in COVID-19. Generated by immunoSEQ multiplex PCR, the TCRdb table keeps only in-frame clones and is missing some. The sample has roughly 110,000 clones; about 70% are singletons. Sample: peripheral blood. The receptor source for this set is a human donor with acute or convalescent COVID-19. The donor label of this sample is uncertain.

The chain joins TRBV30 to TRBJ1-3; D remains ambiguous. V was shortened by 0 bases and J by 0 bases, with 9 bases between the two germline ends. Germline assignment: CDR1 GTSNPN and CDR2 SVGIG (reference sequence). The CDR3 length is 15 residues. The CDR3 reads CAWSVPRYSGNTIYF. CDR3 sequence (DNA): TGTGCCTGGAGTGTCCCCCGTTACTCTGGAAACACCATATATTTT.

The V gene is TRBV19, the J gene TRBJ2-7, with unresolved D. Trimming cost V 4 bases and J 6 bases, with 16 bases left between them. This CDR3 contains 14 residues. The germline V gene has CDR1 LNHDA and CDR2 SQIVND (reference sequence). This chain's CDR3 is CASSKEHLGGEQYF. The CDR3 bases are TGTGCCAGTAGTAAGGAACACCTAGGTGGCGAGCAGTACTTC.

This clone was observed at least ten times. CDR3 loop: CASSFLQGSNTEAFF. The CDR3 region has the DNA TGTGCCAGCAGTTTCCTTCAGGGGAGTAACACTGAAGCTTTCTTT. The chain joins TRBV28 to TRBJ1-1, with TRBD1 as a possible D gene (6 bases). V lost 3 bases and J 2 bases, leaving 13 bases between the germline ends. Germline V gene lookup returns CDR1 MDHEN and CDR2 SYDVKM. The CDR3 contains 15 residues.

This clone occurred a few times. The chain joins TRBV5-1 to TRBJ1-5; D may be TRBD1 (6 bases). The germline CDR1 and CDR2 sequences are SGHRS and YFSETQ. The V end lost 2 bases, the J end lost 7 bases, and 16 bases lay between the germline ends. The CDR3 spans 15 residues. DNA for the CDR3: TGCGCCAGCAGCTTTCAGGGGTTAGAGGGACAGCCCCAGCATTTT. Translating it yields CASSFQGLEGQPQHF.

V gene TRBV3-1 (or the pseudogene TRBV3-2) combines with J gene TRBJ2-7, with 9 bases that match TRBD1. V was pared by 3 bases and J by 3 bases, with 6 bases of the junction left unmatched. CDR3 length equals 15 residues. Germline CDR1 LGHDT, CDR2 YNNKEL (reference sequence). The CDR3 DNA reads as TGTGCCAGCAGCCACTCGGACAGGGGCCGCTACGAGCAGTACTTC. It translates to CASSHSDRGRYEQYF.

The chain couples TRBV6-4 to TRBJ2-3; D might be TRBD1 (6 bases). The CDR3 is 14 amino acids. Germline V gene data show CDR1 as MRHNA and CDR2 as SNTAGT. V lost 4 bases and J 4 bases, leaving 12 bases between the germline ends. CDR3 nucleotide sequence: TGTGCCAGCAGTGTGGCAGGGGAAGCAGATACGCAGTATTTT. Translating gives CASSVAGEADTQYF.

The chain links TRBV4-1 to TRBJ2-5, with 7 bases that match TRBD1. With V trimmed by 4 bases and J by 5 bases, 13 bases remained unmatched. Germline V gene lookup returns CDR1 MGHRA and CDR2 YSYEKL. This CDR3 has 16 amino acids. The DNA of the CDR3 is TGCGCCAGCAGCCCGTATTCGACAGGGCCGCAGGAGACCCAGTACTTC. Translating gives CASSPYSTGPQETQYF.

The chain links TRBV4-2 to TRBJ2-3, with 10 bases aligning to TRBD2. Germline CDR1 is LGHNA and CDR2 is YNFKEQ. V lost 4 bases and J lost 6; bases outside the gene matches: 13. The CDR3 consists of 17 residues. DNA of the CDR3: TGTGCCAGCAGCCCCCTGGTGAGCGGGGGGGCCGCCGATACGCAGTATTTT. It specifies CASSPLVSGGAADTQYF.

The V gene is TRBV7-2, the J gene TRBJ1-1; possible D gene TRBD1, 6 bases. Germline loops: CDR1 SGHTA, CDR2 FQGNSA. This CDR3 is built from 16 residues. Trimming shortened V by 4 bases and J by 2 bases, and 17 bases separated the two germline ends. The DNA of the CDR3 is TGTGCCAGCAGCTCGGACAGACGCCGGAGAAACACTGAAGCTTTCTTT. This sequence encodes CASSSDRRRRNTEAFF.

J is TRBJ1-3 and V is TRBV7-2; 7 bases match TRBD1. CDR3 length: 16 amino acids. In germline, CDR1 is SGHTA, CDR2 FQGNSA. The V gene end was trimmed by 3 bases and the J gene end by 0 bases; junction bases not matched to a gene: 5. CDR3 sequence reads: CASSFGQANSGNTIYF. In nucleotides, the CDR3 is TGTGCCAGCAGCTTCGGACAGGCAAACTCTGGAAACACCATATATTTT.

J is TRBJ2-1 and V is TRBV24-1; TRBD2 matches at 14 bases. This CDR3 region has 17 residues. The ends lost 4 bases at V and 8 bases at J; junction bases unmatched: 9. Germline-derived CDR1 and CDR2 are KGHDR and SFDVKD. This chain's CDR3 is CATSDRTSGGPVDEQFF. CDR3 DNA: TGTGCCACCAGTGACAGGACTAGCGGGGGGCCCGTCGATGAGCAGTTCTTC.

V is TRBV9 and J is TRBJ2-2, with TRBD2 matching over 9 bases. The ends lost 7 bases at V and 4 bases at J; junction bases unmatched: 5. Germline loops: CDR1 SGDLS, CDR2 YYNGEE. The CDR3 contains 14 residues. Here the CDR3 DNA reads TGTGCCAGCTCCGTGCGGGGGGGCACCGGGGAGCTGTTTTTT. Translation: CASSVRGGTGELFF. The full variable domain, its missing parts supplied by reference TRBV9 and TRBJ2-2, is DSGVTQTPKHLITATGQRVTLRCSPRSGDLSVYWYQQSLDQGLQFLIQYYNGEERAKGNILERFSAQQFPDLHSELNLSSLELGDSALYFCASSVRGGTGELFFGEGSRLTVL.

This clone was observed once. The chain links TRBV29-1 to TRBJ1-3, with D maybe TRBD1 (6 bases). The ends were cut back, 3 bases at V and 5 bases at J, with 8 bases in the middle. The CDR3 runs 12 residues. The germline V gene encodes CDR1 SQVTM and CDR2 ANQGSEA. CDR3 protein: CSVDDRRNTIYF. CDR3 coding DNA: TGCAGCGTTGACGACAGGAGAAACACCATATATTTT.

This rearrangement joins TRBV28 to TRBJ1-2, with D unclear. Trimming removed 4 bases at V and 5 bases at J, with 8 bases between. The CDR3 is made up of 12 amino acids. Germline V gene sequence: CDR1 MDHEN, CDR2 SYDVKM. CDR3 in amino acids: CASSSVAYGYTF. In DNA form, the CDR3 reads TGTGCCAGCAGTTCCGTAGCATATGGCTACACCTTC.

This clone has a handful of counts. This sequence joins TRBV6-5 and TRBJ2-7; the match to TRBD1 covers 10 bases. Germline V gives CDR1 MNHEY, CDR2 SVGAGI. The CDR3 length is 14 residues. V lost 6 bases to trimming and J lost 5 bases; unmatched junction nucleotides: 7. The CDR3 nucleotides are TGTGCCAGCAGGGACAGGGGGTTGATGAACGAGCAGTACGTC. Encoded protein: CASRDRGLMNEQYV.

V is TRBV19 and J is TRBJ2-6; TRBD1 agrees at 8 bases. Germline-derived CDR1 and CDR2 are LNHDA and SQIVND (reference sequence). J was trimmed by 2 bases and V by 1 base; bases with no gene match: 7. CDR3 length equals 18 residues. CDR3 DNA: TGTGCCAGTAGTATAGCGGCAGGGGGCGCCCCTGGGGCCAACGTCCTGACTTTC. Translating gives CASSIAAGGAPGANVLTF.

The gene calls are TRBV19 and TRBJ2-7; 8 nucleotides match TRBD2. Germline values: CDR1 LNHDA, CDR2 SQIVND (reference sequence). The V segment lost 6 bases and the J segment 7 bases; nucleotides outside the gene matches: 20. The CDR3 runs 17 residues. CDR3 region: CASSIRGDGGAPREQYF. Written as DNA, the CDR3 is TGTGCCAGTAGCATCCGCGGGGACGGGGGGGCCCCCAGAGAGCAGTACTTC. The full variable domain, rest sourced from reference TRBV19 and TRBJ2-7, is DGGITQSPKYLFRKEGQNVTLSCEQNLNHDAMYWYRQDPGQGLRLIYYSQIVNDFQKGDIAEGYSVSREKKESFPLTVTSAQKNPTAFYLCASSIRGDGGAPREQYFGPGTRLTVT.

The chain recombines TRBV12-3 or TRBV12-4 with TRBJ2-3; D is possibly TRBD2 (6 bases). The ends were cut back, 9 bases at V and 6 bases at J, with 13 bases in the middle. The CDR3 extends over 12 amino acids. The CDR3 sequence: CASIMGGDTQYF. The DNA for the CDR3 is TGTGCCAGTATAATGGGAGGTGATACGCAGTATTTT.

CDR3 residues: CATSNRDRANSPLHF. Here the CDR3 DNA reads TGTGCCACCAGCAACCGGGACAGGGCTAATTCACCCCTCCACTTT. This rearrangement joins TRBV15 to TRBJ1-6; 9 bases are a match to TRBD1. Germline CDR1 and CDR2: LNHNV and YYDKDF (reference sequence). With 4 bases clipped from V and 6 bases from J, the junction kept 4 bases outside the gene matches. The CDR3 is 15 amino acids.

The rearrangement uses TRBV27 and TRBJ1-2, with D unclear. The CDR3 loop spans 13 amino acids. V was trimmed by 2 bases and J by 4 bases, leaving 8 bases between them. The germline V gene encodes CDR1 MNHEY and CDR2 SMNVEV (reference sequence). The CDR3: CASSLMSSYGYTF. For the CDR3, the DNA is TGTGCCAGCAGTTTAATGTCCAGCTATGGCTACACCTTC.

This clone was recorded once. This chain connects TRBV19 to TRBJ1-6; D gene unclear. The CDR3 runs to 15 residues. The V gene lost 3 bases and the J gene lost 5 bases, with 11 bases spanning the gap. The V gene's germline CDR1 is LNHDA and CDR2 SQIVND (reference sequence). The CDR3 DNA is TGTGCCAGTAGTATGTCGAGGCGGGATAATTCACCCCTCCACTTT. Its translation: CASSMSRRDNSPLHF.

The chain uses TRBV5-1 and TRBJ2-7; D might be TRBD1 (6 bases). Germline V CDR1 and CDR2: SGHRS, YFSETQ. V was pared by 0 bases and J by 2 bases, with 12 bases between. The CDR3 runs to 15 residues. The CDR3 protein is CASSLGTASTYEQYV. DNA of the CDR3: TGCGCCAGCAGCTTGGGGACAGCCTCTACCTACGAGCAGTACGTC.

The sample holds a few counts of this clone. V and J are TRBV7-9 and TRBJ1-6, with D maybe TRBD1 (5 bases). Germline V gene data show CDR1 as SEHNR and CDR2 as FQNEAQ (reference sequence). The germline V and J ends were trimmed by 3 bases and 9 bases, with 15 bases remaining between them. The CDR3 consists of 15 residues. The CDR3 nucleotides read TGTGCCAGCAGCTTCTCTGGGGGGGGACTTTCACCCCTCCACTTT. Residues: CASSFSGGGLSPLHF.

In this sample, this clone turned up once. The chain uses TRBV2 and TRBJ2-7; 9 nucleotides align to TRBD1. The CDR3 is 14 amino acids. The V gene end was trimmed by 4 bases and the J gene end by 6 bases; junction bases not matched to a gene: 7. Germline CDR1 SNHLY, CDR2 FYNNEI. The CDR3: CASSAGTGYSEQYF. The CDR3 DNA sequence: TGTGCCAGCAGTGCCGGGACAGGGTACTCCGAGCAGTACTTC.

The rearrangement links TRBV10-3 to TRBJ2-4, with 7 positions matching TRBD1. Germline values: CDR1 ENHRY, CDR2 SYGVKD. Losses at the gene ends were 5 bases for V and 3 bases for J; bases not matched to a gene: 4. The CDR3 extends over 14 amino acids. CDR3 bases: TGTGCCATCAGTACAGGGGTGGGCAAAAACATTCAGTACTTC. Translation gives CAISTGVGKNIQYF.

The V call is TRBV29-1, the J call TRBJ2-5, with D maybe TRBD1 (6 bases). The germline gives CDR1 SQVTM, CDR2 ANQGSEA. CDR3 length: 12 residues. Trimming removed 5 bases at V and 3 bases at J, with 10 bases between. The CDR3: CSVLTGKETQYF. CDR3 in DNA: TGCAGCGTTTTAACAGGGAAAGAGACCCAGTACTTC.

The chain combines TRBV25-1 with TRBJ1-4; D gene ambiguous. The CDR3 spans 12 residues. CDR1 is MGHDK, CDR2 SYGVNS, per germline. Trimming cost V 7 bases and J 7 bases, with 10 bases left between them. The CDR3 DNA reads TGTGCCAGCAACTGGTCGGGTGAAAAACTGTTTTTT. This encodes CASNWSGEKLFF.

The chain links TRBV11-2 to TRBJ2-3, with 9 bases identical to TRBD1. CDR3 size: 15 residues. CDR1 is SGHAT and CDR2 is FQNNGV in the germline V gene. The V gene end was trimmed by 5 bases and the J gene end by 2 bases; junction bases not matched to a gene: 5. DNA for the CDR3: TGTGCCAGCAGCAACCGGGACAGGGACACAGATACGCAGTATTTT. It specifies CASSNRDRDTDTQYF.

For this clone: Other DNA sequences within the sample encode an identical CDR3. The V and J genes are TRBV29-1 and TRBJ2-7; 10 bases map to TRBD1. The CDR3 spans 13 residues. Trimming removed 6 bases from V and 4 bases from J; junction bases left unmatched: 6. In germline, CDR1 is SQVTM, CDR2 ANQGSEA. The CDR3 loop reads CSVRTGGNYEQYF. In DNA form, the CDR3 reads TGCAGCGTCCGGACAGGGGGAAATTACGAGCAGTACTTC.

V gene TRBV30 combines with J gene TRBJ1-1; D gene ambiguous. Germline loops: CDR1 GTSNPN, CDR2 SVGIG (reference sequence). The CDR3 is made up of 16 amino acids. Trimming left V 2 bases short and J 1 base short, with 17 bases between. CDR3 DNA sequence: TGTGCCTGGAGTCTTAGTGTAACTCGAGGGAACACTGAAGCTTTCTTT. It specifies CAWSLSVTRGNTEAFF.

This chain links TRBV4-2 with TRBJ1-5; 9 nucleotides agree with TRBD1. The CDR3 has 16 residues. CDR1 and CDR2 from the germline V gene are LGHNA and YNFKEQ. V dropped 4 bases and J dropped 7; count of bases not matched to a gene: 11. For the CDR3, the DNA is TGTGCCAGCAGCCCTTCGGACAGGGGTTTGAGACAGCCCCAGCATTTT. It encodes CASSPSDRGLRQPQHF.

The chain combines TRBV6-2 or TRBV6-3 with TRBJ2-7, with 9 positions matching TRBD2. The trim removed 0 bases at V and 4 bases at J, leaving 7 bases unmatched. This CDR3 is 16 amino acids long. Germline CDR1 and CDR2: MNHEY and SVGEGT. The CDR3 reads CASSYSRGLAPYEQYV. In DNA, the CDR3 is TGTGCCAGCAGTTACTCGAGAGGACTAGCGCCGTACGAGCAGTACGTC.